A single sample gave rise to the 18 T cell receptor beta chains below, sequenced in a study of Graves' ophthalmopathy and Graves' hyperthyroidism (dated by TCRdb to 2017 to 2018). Sequenced using an Illumina HiSeq 2000. For repertoire sequencing, the TCR beta CDR3 regions were amplified from RNA transcripts. The first round of RT-PCR was done with HTBI primers and the Qiagen OneStep RT-PCR kit, and was followed by a second round of multiplex PCR, then size selection and purification. Using fastp at Q25 and MiXCR, TCRdb reprocessed the public reads and kept productive beta chains. Here each entry gathers all rows of one CDR3 protein and keeps the most common genes and DNA. The sample table records about 230,000 distinct CDR3 sequences; 40% to 50% of these occur just once. The top ten constitute about half of the sample. Sequences were obtained from peripheral blood. Every receptor here comes from an adult man with Graves' ophthalmopathy.

This clonotype was observed a handful of times. The chain carries TRBV5-8 and TRBJ2-5; 7 bases are a match to TRBD2. Trimming at V came to 4 bases and at J to 7 bases, leaving 16 bases not matched to a gene. This CDR3 contains 16 residues. Germline V CDR1 and CDR2: SGHTS, YDEGEE. The CDR3 sequence: CASSPPTSSGSGTQYF. Here the CDR3 DNA reads TGTGCCAGCAGCCCCCCGACTAGCTCGGGGTCAGGGACCCAGTACTTC.

In its sample, this clonotype was seen a few times. This rearrangement joins TRBV29-1 to TRBJ1-2, with 7 bases matching TRBD1. This CDR3 is 13 amino acids long. After removal of 4 bases from V and 4 bases from J, the junction contained 6 bases not matched to a gene. Looked up from germline, CDR1 is SQVTM and CDR2 is ANQGSEA. The DNA of the CDR3 is TGCAGCGTTGGGGGTACAGGGGCCTATGGCTACACCTTC. Residues: CSVGGTGAYGYTF.

The V call is TRBV12-3 or TRBV12-4, the J call TRBJ1-4; 7 nucleotides align to TRBD1. The CDR3 extends over 15 amino acids. V shed 6 bases, J shed 3 bases, and the junction held 7 bases outside the gene matches. Here the CDR3 DNA reads TGTGCCAGCAGCGAGGGGGCAGCCTCTAATGAAAAACTGTTTTTT. It is translated as CASSEGAASNEKLFF.

The rearrangement links TRBV18 to TRBJ1-2; possibly TRBD1 for D (6 bases). Looked up from germline, CDR1 is KGHSH and CDR2 is LQKENI. This CDR3 contains 16 residues. Trimming cost V 4 bases and J 8 bases, with 23 bases left between them. CDR3 nucleotide sequence: TGTGCCAGCTCACGAGCAGGGGAGACCTCGGCAGGGGGCTACACCTTC. Translating gives CASSRAGETSAGGYTF.

The gene calls are TRBV19 and TRBJ1-1, with 7 positions matching TRBD1. Germline CDR1 is LNHDA and CDR2 is SQIVND (reference sequence). The CDR3 runs 15 residues. The V segment lost 5 bases and the J segment 1 base; nucleotides outside the gene matches: 7. The CDR3 protein is CASSHLDRTNTEAFF. The CDR3 bases are TGTGCCAGTAGTCACCTGGACAGGACGAACACTGAAGCTTTCTTT.

This chain joins TRBV9 and TRBJ1-6; D may be TRBD1 (6 bases). This CDR3 has 15 residues. The germline CDR1 and CDR2 sequences are SGDLS and YYNGEE. With 2 bases removed from V and 9 bases from J, the gap between germline ends came to 15 bases. The CDR3 spells CASSVGKTGFSPLHF. The CDR3, as DNA: TGTGCCAGCAGCGTCGGTAAAACAGGGTTTTCACCCCTCCACTTT.

This clonotype was detected only once. One end of the junction is discordant with germline, which a read error may explain. The V and J genes are TRBV10-3 and TRBJ2-5, with D possibly being TRBD1 or TRBD2 (5 bases each). CDR1 is ENHRY, CDR2 SYGVKD, per germline. The CDR3 length is 14 residues. The CDR3 DNA reads TGTGCCGCCCGCCGAGGGACGTACCAGGAGACCCAGTACTTC. Translated, it gives CAARRGTYQETQYF.

This clonotype was observed a handful of times. The rearrangement links TRBV7-9 to TRBJ1-1, with D unresolved. Trimming pared 0 bases from V and 0 bases from J, leaving 17 bases between. The CDR3 extends over 18 amino acids. Germline V lookup: CDR1 SEHNR, CDR2 FQNEAQ (reference sequence). CDR3 loop: CASSLARDVWVMNTEAFF. The CDR3 DNA follows: TGTGCCAGCAGCTTAGCTCGCGACGTTTGGGTCATGAACACTGAAGCTTTCTTT.

V is TRBV5-1 and J is TRBJ1-1; 7 nucleotides match TRBD1. Per the germline V gene, CDR1 is SGHRS and CDR2 is YFSETQ. The CDR3 is made up of 15 amino acids. V trimming: 0 bases; J trimming: 2 bases; junction bases outside the gene matches: 4. This CDR3 is CASSLAGTANTEAFF. As DNA, the CDR3 is TGCGCCAGCAGCTTGGCCGGGACAGCTAACACTGAAGCTTTCTTT.

The rearrangement uses TRBV6-5 and TRBJ1-2; D not resolved. The CDR3 is 17 residues long. Trimming removed 0 bases from V and 1 base from J, with 15 bases in between. Per germline, CDR1 MNHEY and CDR2 SVGAGI. The CDR3 here is CASSYSVGYPHNYGYTF. As DNA, the CDR3 is TGTGCCAGCAGTTACTCAGTAGGGTACCCCCATAACTATGGCTACACCTTC.

This chain links TRBV5-4 with TRBJ2-2; TRBD2 matches 8 bases. This CDR3 contains 17 residues. In germline, CDR1 is SGHNT, CDR2 YYREEE (reference sequence). V gave up 4 bases and J gave up 3 bases; unmatched junction bases: 11. CDR3 loop: CASSPTSRGADTGELFF. Written as DNA, the CDR3 is TGTGCCAGCAGCCCCACGTCGCGGGGGGCGGACACCGGGGAGCTGTTTTTT.

The chain joins TRBV5-1 to TRBJ2-2; D unresolved. V lost 1 base and J 3 bases, leaving 10 bases between the germline ends. The CDR3 consists of 15 residues. Germline V gene sequence: CDR1 SGHRS, CDR2 YFSETQ. This CDR3 reads CASSLIGVDTGELFF. CDR3 nucleotides: TGCGCCAGCAGCTTGATAGGAGTGGACACCGGGGAGCTGTTTTTT.

This clonotype was observed many times. The chain recombines TRBV29-1 with TRBJ2-5, with D perhaps matching TRBD1 (5 bases). V lost 3 bases and J lost 4, with 12 bases in between. Germline loops: CDR1 SQVTM, CDR2 ANQGSEA. The CDR3 covers 13 residues. The CDR3: CSVDKGLRETQYF. CDR3 bases: TGCAGCGTTGATAAGGGGCTGCGAGAGACCCAGTACTTC.

The chain recombines TRBV5-1 with TRBJ2-3; TRBD2 agrees at 9 bases. CDR1 and CDR2 from the germline V gene are SGHRS and YFSETQ. The length of the CDR3 is 15 residues. Losses at the gene ends were 5 bases for V and 0 bases for J; bases not matched to a gene: 4. The chain's CDR3 is CASRPSGTSTDTQYF. CDR3 sequence (DNA): TGCGCCAGCAGGCCTAGCGGGACAAGCACAGATACGCAGTATTTT.

The chain recombines TRBV5-1 with TRBJ1-4; 7 bases fit TRBD1. CDR3 length equals 15 residues. Losses at the gene ends were 0 bases for V and 5 bases for J; bases not matched to a gene: 4. Germline-derived CDR1 and CDR2 are SGHRS and YFSETQ. The CDR3 DNA is TGCGCCAGCAGCTTGGGGGGACAGCCCAATGAAAAACTGTTTTTT. Protein sequence: CASSLGGQPNEKLFF.

The gene calls are TRBV7-2 and TRBJ2-7; D is ambiguous. The J call is doubtful: the DNA matches TRBJ2-1 better. The germline gives CDR1 SGHTA, CDR2 FQGNSA. The CDR3 runs to 11 residues. CDR3 DNA: TGTGCCAGCAGGGCTCGTGGTGAGCAGTTCTTC. It translates to CASRARGEQFF.

The chain links TRBV9 to TRBJ1-2, with 9 bases that match TRBD1. This CDR3 contains 15 residues. Germline V CDR1 and CDR2: SGDLS, YYNGEE. V trimming: 3 bases; J trimming: 8 bases; junction bases outside the gene matches: 11. The CDR3 region is CASSAAGTGFGGYTF. The CDR3 DNA reads as TGTGCCAGCAGCGCCGCCGGGACAGGGTTCGGAGGCTACACCTTC. Full variable domain (remainder filled in from reference TRBV9 and TRBJ1-2): DSGVTQTPKHLITATGQRVTLRCSPRSGDLSVYWYQQSLDQGLQFLIQYYNGEERAKGNILERFSAQQFPDLHSELNLSSLELGDSALYFCASSAAGTGFGGYTFGSGTRLTVV.

This clonotype was detected only a few times. This chain connects TRBV2 to TRBJ1-2; D is uncertain. Germline V gives CDR1 SNHLY, CDR2 FYNNEI. The V end was cut by 6 bases, the J end by 6 bases, with 17 bases between. This CDR3 is built from 14 residues. The CDR3 nucleotides are TGTGCCAGCAGCTTCGACCGCTTACCGGATGGCTACACCTTC. Amino acids: CASSFDRLPDGYTF. Full variable domain (outside the CDR3, taken from reference TRBV2 and TRBJ1-2): EPEVTQTPSHQVTQMGQEVILRCVPISNHLYFYWYRQILGQKVEFLVSFYNNEISEKSEIFDDQFSVERPDGSNFTLKIRSTKLEDSAMYFCASSFDRLPDGYTFGSGTRLTVV.